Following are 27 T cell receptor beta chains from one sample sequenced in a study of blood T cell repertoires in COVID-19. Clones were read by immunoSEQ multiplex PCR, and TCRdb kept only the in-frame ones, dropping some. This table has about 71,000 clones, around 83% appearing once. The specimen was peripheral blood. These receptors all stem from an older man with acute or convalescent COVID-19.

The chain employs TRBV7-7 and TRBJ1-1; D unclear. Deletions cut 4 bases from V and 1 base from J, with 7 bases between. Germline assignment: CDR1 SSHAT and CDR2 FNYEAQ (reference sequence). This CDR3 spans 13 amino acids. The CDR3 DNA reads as TGTGCCAGCAGCTCAAGAGAGAACACTGAAGCTTTCTTT. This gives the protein CASSSRENTEAFF.

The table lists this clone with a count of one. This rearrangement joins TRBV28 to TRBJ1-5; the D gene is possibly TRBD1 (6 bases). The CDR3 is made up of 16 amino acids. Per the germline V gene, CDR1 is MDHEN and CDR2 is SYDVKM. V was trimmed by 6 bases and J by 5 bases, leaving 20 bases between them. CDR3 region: CASRQSTGLGHQPQHF. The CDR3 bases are TGTGCCAGCAGACAGTCCACAGGGTTGGGGCATCAGCCCCAGCATTTT.

The CDR3 loop reads CATSDFGGVGTDTQYF. CDR3 bases: TGTGCCACCAGTGATTTCGGGGGAGTCGGCACAGATACGCAGTATTTT. The rearrangement links TRBV24-1 to TRBJ2-3; tentatively, D is TRBD2 (6 bases). Germline V gene sequence: CDR1 KGHDR, CDR2 SFDVKD. V lost 1 base and J 1 base, leaving 11 bases between the germline ends. The CDR3 is made up of 16 amino acids.

The CDR3 DNA reads as TGTGCCAGTAGTATTCAGTCTGCGGCGACCTACGAGCAGTACTTC. This gives the protein CASSIQSAATYEQYF. The chain carries TRBV19 and TRBJ2-7; D is unresolved. Germline V gene lookup returns CDR1 LNHDA and CDR2 SQIVND (reference sequence). The CDR3 has 15 residues. Trimming cost V 3 bases and J 2 bases, with 14 bases left between them.

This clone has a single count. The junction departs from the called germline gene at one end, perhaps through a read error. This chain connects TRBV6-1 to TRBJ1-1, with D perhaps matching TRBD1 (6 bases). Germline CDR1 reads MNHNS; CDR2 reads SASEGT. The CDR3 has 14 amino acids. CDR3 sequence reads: CVSSERGRGTEAFF. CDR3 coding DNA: TGTGTCAGCAGTGAAAGGGGCAGGGGAACTGAAGCTTTCTTT.

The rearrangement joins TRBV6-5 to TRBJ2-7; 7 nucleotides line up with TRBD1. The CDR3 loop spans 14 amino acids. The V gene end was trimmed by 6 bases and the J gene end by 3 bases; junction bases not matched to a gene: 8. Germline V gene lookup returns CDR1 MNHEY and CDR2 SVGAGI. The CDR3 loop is CASSEGAGHYEQYF. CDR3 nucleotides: TGTGCCAGCAGCGAGGGGGCAGGTCACTACGAGCAGTACTTC.

The CDR3 here is CASSFGSDSFHNEQFF. The CDR3 DNA follows: TGTGCCAGCAGCTTCGGCTCGGACAGCTTCCACAATGAGCAGTTCTTC. The J gene is TRBJ2-1, the V gene TRBV5-4; a weak D match, TRBD1 (6 bases). Germline lookup yields CDR1 SGHNT and CDR2 YYREEE (reference sequence). V was clipped by 2 bases and J by 5 bases, with 17 bases between them. The CDR3 contains 16 residues.

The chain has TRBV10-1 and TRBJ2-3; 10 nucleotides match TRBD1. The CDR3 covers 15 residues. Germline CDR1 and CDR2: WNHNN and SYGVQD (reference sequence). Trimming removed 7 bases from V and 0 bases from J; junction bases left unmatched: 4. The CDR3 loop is CASTPGQGSTDTQYF. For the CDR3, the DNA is TGCGCCAGCACTCCGGGACAGGGGAGCACAGATACGCAGTATTTT.

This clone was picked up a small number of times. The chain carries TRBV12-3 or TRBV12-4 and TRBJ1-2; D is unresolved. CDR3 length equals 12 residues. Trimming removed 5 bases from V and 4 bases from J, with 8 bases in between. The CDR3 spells CASSSPGYGYTF. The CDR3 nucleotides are TGTGCCAGCAGTAGCCCAGGCTATGGCTACACCTTC.

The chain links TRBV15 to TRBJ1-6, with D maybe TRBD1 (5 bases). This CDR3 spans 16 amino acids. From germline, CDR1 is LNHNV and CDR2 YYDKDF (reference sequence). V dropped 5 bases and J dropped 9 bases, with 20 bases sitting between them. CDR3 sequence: CATSGKTGGRVSPLHF. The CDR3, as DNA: TGTGCCACCAGCGGGAAAACGGGAGGCAGGGTTTCACCCCTCCACTTT. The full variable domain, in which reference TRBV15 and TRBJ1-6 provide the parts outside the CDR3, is DAMVIQNPRYQVTQFGKPVTLSCSQTLNHNVMYWYQQKSSQAPKLLFHYYDKDFNNEADTPDNFQSRRPNTSFCFLDIRSPGLGDTAMYLCATSGKTGGRVSPLHFGNGTRLTVT.

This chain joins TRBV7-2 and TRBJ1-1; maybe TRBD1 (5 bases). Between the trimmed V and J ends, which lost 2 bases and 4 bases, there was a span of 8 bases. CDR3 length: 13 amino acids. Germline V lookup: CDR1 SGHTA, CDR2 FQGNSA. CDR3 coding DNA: TGTGCCAGCAGCTTACCGGGGGGCACTGAAGCTTTCTTT. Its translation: CASSLPGGTEAFF. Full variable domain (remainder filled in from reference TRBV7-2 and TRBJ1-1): GAGVSQSPSNKVTEKGKDVELRCDPISGHTALYWYRQSLGQGLEFLIYFQGNSAPDKSGLPSDRFSAERTGGSVSTLTIQRTQQEDSAVYLCASSLPGGTEAFFGQGTRLTVV.

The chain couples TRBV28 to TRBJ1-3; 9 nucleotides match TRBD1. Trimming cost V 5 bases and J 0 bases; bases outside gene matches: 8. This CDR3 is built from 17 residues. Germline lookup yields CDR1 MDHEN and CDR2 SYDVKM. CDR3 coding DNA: TGTGCCAGCAGTGTGACAGGGGGTTCAGGCTCTGGAAACACCATATATTTT. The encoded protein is CASSVTGGSGSGNTIYF. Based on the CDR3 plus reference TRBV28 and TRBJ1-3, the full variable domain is DVKVTQSSRYLVKRTGEKVFLECVQDMDHENMFWYRQDPGLGLRLIYFSYDVKMKEKGDIPEGYSVSREKKERFSLILESASTNQTSMYLCASSVTGGSGSGNTIYFGEGSWLTVV.

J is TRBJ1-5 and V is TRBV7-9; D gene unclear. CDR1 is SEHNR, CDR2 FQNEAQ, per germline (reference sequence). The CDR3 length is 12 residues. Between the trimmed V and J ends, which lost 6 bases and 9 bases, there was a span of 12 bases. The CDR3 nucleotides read TGTGCCAGCAGTCTCCCCCGGGGGCCCCAGCATTTT. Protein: CASSLPRGPQHF. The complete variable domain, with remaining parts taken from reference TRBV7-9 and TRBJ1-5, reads DTGVSQNPRHKITKRGQNVTFRCDPISEHNRLYWYRQTLGQGPEFLTYFQNEAQLEKSRLLSDRFSAERPKGSFSTLEIQRTEQGDSAMYLCASSLPRGPQHFGDGTRLSIL.

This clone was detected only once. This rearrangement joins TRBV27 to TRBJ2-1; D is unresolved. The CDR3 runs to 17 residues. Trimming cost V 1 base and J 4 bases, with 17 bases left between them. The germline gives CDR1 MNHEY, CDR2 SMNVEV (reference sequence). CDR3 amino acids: CASSLLYSSLTYNEQFF. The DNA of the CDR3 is TGTGCCAGCAGTTTATTATATAGTTCCCTCACTTACAATGAGCAGTTCTTC.

The CDR3 sequence is CASSYTGLNTEAFF. The CDR3, as DNA: TGTGCCAGCAGTTATACAGGGTTGAACACTGAAGCTTTCTTT. J is TRBJ1-1 and V is TRBV6-5; a weak D match, TRBD1 (6 bases). V lost 3 bases and J lost 0, with 8 bases in between. This CDR3 is 14 amino acids long. Germline CDR1 reads MNHEY; CDR2 reads SVGAGI.

The CDR3 protein is CASKDVGAEGYTF. The CDR3 nucleotides are TGTGCCAGCAAAGATGTGGGGGCGGAGGGCTACACCTTC. The V call is TRBV2, the J call TRBJ1-2; a weak D match, TRBD1 (6 bases). Germline values: CDR1 SNHLY, CDR2 FYNNEI. The V gene lost 7 bases and the J gene lost 8 bases, with 17 bases spanning the gap. CDR3 length: 13 residues.

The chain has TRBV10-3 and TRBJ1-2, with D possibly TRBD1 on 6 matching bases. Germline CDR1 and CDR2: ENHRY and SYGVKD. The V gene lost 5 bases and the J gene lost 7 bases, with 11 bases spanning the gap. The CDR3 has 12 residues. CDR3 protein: CAISPGQSGYTF. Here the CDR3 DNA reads TGTGCCATCAGTCCGGGACAATCTGGCTACACCTTC.

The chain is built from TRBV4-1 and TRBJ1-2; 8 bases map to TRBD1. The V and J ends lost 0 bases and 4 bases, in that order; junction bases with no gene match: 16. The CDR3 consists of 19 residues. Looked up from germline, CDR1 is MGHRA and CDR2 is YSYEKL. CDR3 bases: TGCGCCAGCAGCCAAGATACGCAGGGGGCGCTCCTGGCTAGCTATGGCTACACCTTC. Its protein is CASSQDTQGALLASYGYTF.

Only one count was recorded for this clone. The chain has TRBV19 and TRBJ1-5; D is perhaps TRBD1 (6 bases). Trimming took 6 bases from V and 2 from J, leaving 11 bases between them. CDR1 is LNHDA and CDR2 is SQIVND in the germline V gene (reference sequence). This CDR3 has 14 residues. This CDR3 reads CASSPPGGNQPQHF. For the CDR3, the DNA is TGTGCCAGTAGCCCTCCAGGGGGCAATCAGCCCCAGCATTTT.

The CDR3 DNA is TGCGCCAGCAGCCACCAAGGGACAGGTACCGCCGAGCAGTACTTC. This codes for CASSHQGTGTAEQYF. The chain recombines TRBV5-1 with TRBJ2-7; 8 bases are shared with TRBD1. Germline assignment: CDR1 SGHRS and CDR2 YFSETQ. This CDR3 spans 15 amino acids. Unmatched junction bases numbered 12, after V lost 4 bases and J lost 6 bases.

CDR3 sequence: CASSPPRSGEQFF. The CDR3 nucleotides read TGTGCCAGCAGCCCTCCGCGGAGTGGAGAGCAGTTCTTC. The rearrangement links TRBV3-1 (or the pseudogene TRBV3-2) to TRBJ2-1; D is uncertain. Germline assignment: CDR1 LGHDT and CDR2 YNNKEL (reference sequence). This CDR3 has 13 amino acids. V gave up 4 bases and J gave up 10 bases, with 14 bases separating them.

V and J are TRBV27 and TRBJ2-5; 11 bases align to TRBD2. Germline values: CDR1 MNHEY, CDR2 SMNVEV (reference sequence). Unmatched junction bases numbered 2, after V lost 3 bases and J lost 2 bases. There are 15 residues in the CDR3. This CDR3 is CASSFLAGGQETQYF. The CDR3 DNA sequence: TGTGCCAGCAGTTTCTTAGCGGGAGGGCAAGAGACCCAGTACTTC.

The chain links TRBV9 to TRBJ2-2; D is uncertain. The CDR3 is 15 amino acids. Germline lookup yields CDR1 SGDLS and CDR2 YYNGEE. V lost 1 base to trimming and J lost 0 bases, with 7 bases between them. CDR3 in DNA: TGTGCCAGCAGCGTAAGAGAGCCGAACACCGGGGAGCTGTTTTTT. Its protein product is CASSVREPNTGELFF.

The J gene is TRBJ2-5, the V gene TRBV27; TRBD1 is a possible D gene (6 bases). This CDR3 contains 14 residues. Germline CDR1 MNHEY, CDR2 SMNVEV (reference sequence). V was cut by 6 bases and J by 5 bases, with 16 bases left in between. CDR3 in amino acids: CASSLLGQGETQYF. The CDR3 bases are TGTGCCAGCAGCCTCCTCGGGCAGGGGGAGACCCAGTACTTC.

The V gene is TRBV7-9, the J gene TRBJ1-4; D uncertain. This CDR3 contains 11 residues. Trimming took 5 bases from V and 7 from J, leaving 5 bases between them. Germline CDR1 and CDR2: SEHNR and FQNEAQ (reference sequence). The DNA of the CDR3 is TGTGCCAGCAGCCTAAGTGAAAAACTGTTTTTT. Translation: CASSLSEKLFF.

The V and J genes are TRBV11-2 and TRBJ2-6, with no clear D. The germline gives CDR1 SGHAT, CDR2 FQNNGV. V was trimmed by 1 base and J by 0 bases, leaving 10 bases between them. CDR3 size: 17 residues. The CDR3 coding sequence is TGTGCCAGCAGCTTAGGCTGGTACAGCTCTGGGGCCAACGTCCTGACTTTC. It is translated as CASSLGWYSSGANVLTF.

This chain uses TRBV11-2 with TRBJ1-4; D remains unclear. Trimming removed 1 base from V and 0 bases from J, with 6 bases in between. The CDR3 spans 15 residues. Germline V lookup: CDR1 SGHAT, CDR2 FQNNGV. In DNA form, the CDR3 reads TGTGCCAGCAGCTTAGGTCAGGCAACTAATGAAAAACTGTTTTTT. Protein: CASSLGQATNEKLFF.